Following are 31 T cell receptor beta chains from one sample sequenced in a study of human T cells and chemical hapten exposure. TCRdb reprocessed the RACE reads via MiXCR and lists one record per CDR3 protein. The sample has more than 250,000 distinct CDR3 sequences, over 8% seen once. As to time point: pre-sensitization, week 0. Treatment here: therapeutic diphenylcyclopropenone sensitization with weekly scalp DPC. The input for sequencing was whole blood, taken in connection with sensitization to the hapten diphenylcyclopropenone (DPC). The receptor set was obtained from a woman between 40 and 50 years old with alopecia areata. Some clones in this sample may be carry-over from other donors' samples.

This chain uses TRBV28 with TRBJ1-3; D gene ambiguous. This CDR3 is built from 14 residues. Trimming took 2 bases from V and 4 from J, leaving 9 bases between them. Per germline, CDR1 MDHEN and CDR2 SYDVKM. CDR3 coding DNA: TGTGCCAGCAGTTTAAGGACTCCAGGAAACACCATATATTTT. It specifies CASSLRTPGNTIYF. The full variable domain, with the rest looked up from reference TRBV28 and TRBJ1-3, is DVKVTQSSRYLVKRTGEKVFLECVQDMDHENMFWYRQDPGLGLRLIYFSYDVKMKEKGDIPEGYSVSREKKERFSLILESASTNQTSMYLCASSLRTPGNTIYFGEGSWLTVV.

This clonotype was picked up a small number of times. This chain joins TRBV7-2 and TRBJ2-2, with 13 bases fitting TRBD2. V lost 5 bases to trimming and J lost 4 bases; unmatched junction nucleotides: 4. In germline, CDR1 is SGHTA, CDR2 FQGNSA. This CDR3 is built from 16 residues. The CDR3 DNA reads TGTGCCAGCAGCCCCGGGACTAGCGGGGCCACCGGGGAGCTGTTTTTT. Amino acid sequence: CASSPGTSGATGELFF.

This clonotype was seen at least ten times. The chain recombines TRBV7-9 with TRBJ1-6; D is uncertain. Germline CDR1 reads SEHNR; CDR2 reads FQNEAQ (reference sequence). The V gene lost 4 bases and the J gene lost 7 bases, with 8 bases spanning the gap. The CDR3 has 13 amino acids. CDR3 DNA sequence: TGTGCCAGCAGCTCATTAAGCAATTCACCCCTCCACTTT. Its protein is CASSSLSNSPLHF.

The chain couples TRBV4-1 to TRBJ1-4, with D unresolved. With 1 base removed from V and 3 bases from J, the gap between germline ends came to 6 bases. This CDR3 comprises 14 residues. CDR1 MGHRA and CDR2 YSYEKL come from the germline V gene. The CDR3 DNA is TGCGCCAGCAGCCAAGGTGTCGCTAATGAAAAACTGTTTTTT. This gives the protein CASSQGVANEKLFF.

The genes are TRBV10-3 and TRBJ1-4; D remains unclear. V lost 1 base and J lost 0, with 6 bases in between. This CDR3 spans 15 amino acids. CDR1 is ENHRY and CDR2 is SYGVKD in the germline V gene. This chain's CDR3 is CAISELGATNEKLFF. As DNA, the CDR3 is TGTGCCATCAGTGAGTTGGGAGCAACTAATGAAAAACTGTTTTTT.

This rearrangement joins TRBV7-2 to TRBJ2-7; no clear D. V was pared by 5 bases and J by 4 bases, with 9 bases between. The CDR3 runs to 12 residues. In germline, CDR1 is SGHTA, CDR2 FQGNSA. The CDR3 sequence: CASSPPQYEQYF. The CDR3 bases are TGTGCCAGCAGCCCACCCCAGTACGAGCAGTACTTC.

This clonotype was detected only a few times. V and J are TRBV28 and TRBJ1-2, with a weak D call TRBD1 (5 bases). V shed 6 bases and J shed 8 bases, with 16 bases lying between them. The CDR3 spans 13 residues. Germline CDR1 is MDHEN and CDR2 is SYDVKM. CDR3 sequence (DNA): TGTGCCAGCAGCCCCCCCGGGGGTGAAGGCTACACCTTC. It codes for CASSPPGGEGYTF.

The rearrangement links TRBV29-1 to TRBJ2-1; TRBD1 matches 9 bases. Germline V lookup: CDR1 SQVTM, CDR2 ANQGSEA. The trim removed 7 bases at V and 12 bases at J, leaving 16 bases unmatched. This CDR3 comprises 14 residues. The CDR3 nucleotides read TGCAGCGGATCGTCCGGGACAGGGAAATTGGCGCAGTTCTTC. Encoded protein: CSGSSGTGKLAQFF.

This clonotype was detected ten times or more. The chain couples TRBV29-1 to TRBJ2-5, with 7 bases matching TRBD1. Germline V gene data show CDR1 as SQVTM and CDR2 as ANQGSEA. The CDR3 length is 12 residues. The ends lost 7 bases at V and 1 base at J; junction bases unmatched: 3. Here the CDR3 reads CSAWDSQETQYF. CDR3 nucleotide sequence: TGCAGCGCATGGGACAGCCAAGAGACCCAGTACTTC.

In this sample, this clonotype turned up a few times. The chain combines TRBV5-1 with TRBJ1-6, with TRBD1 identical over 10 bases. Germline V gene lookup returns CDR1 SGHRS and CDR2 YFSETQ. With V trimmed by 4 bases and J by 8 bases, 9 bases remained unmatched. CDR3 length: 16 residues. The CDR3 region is CASSAEPGQGYSPLHF. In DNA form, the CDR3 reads TGCGCCAGCAGCGCAGAACCGGGACAGGGGTATTCACCCCTCCACTTT. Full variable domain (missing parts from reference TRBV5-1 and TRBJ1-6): KAGVTQTPRYLIKTRGQQVTLSCSPISGHRSVSWYQQTPGQGLQFLFEYFSETQRNKGNFPGRFSGRQFSNSRSEMNVSTLELGDSALYLCASSAEPGQGYSPLHFGNGTRLTVT.

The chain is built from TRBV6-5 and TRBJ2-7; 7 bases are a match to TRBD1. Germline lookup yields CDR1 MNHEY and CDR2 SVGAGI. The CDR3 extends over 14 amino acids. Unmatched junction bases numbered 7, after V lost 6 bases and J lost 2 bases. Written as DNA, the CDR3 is TGTGCCAGCAGAGCAGGGGGTGAGACCTACGAGCAGTACTTC. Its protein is CASRAGGETYEQYF.

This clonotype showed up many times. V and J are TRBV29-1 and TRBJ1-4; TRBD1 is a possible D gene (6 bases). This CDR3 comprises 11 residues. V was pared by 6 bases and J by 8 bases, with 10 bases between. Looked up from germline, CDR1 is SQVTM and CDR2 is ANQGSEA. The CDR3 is CSVGTPEKLFF. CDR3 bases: TGCAGCGTAGGGACACCCGAAAAACTGTTTTTT.

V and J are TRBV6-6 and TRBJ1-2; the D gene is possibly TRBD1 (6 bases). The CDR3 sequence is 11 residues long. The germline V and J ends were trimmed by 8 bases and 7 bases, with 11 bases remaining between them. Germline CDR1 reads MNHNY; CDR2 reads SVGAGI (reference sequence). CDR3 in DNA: TGTGCCAGCGTACAGGGTGCTGGCTACACCTTC. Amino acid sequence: CASVQGAGYTF.

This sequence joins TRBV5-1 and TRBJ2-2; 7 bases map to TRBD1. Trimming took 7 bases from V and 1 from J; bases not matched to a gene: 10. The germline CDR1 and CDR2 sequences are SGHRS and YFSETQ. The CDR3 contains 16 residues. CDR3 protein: CASRDRERGNTGELFF. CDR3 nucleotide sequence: TGCGCCAGCCGAGACAGGGAAAGGGGGAACACCGGGGAGCTGTTTTTT.

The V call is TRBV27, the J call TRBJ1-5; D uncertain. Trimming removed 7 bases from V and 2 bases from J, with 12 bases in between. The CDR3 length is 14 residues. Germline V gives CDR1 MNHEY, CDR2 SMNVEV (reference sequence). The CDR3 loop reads CASKLFSGNQPQHF. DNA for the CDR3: TGTGCCAGCAAGCTTTTCAGTGGCAATCAGCCCCAGCATTTT.

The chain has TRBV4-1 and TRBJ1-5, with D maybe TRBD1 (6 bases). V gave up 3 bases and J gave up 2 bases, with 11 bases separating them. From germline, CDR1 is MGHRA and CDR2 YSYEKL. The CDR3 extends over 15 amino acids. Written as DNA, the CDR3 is TGCGCCAGCAGCCACGAAAGGGGGGGCAATCAGCCCCAGCATTTT. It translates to CASSHERGGNQPQHF.

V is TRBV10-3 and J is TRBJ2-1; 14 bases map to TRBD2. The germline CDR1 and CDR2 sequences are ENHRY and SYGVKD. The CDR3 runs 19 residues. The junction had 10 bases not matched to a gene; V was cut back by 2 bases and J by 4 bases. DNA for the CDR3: TGTGCCATCAGTGAGGCGGGGACTAGCGGGAGCCGATCTTACAATGAGCAGTTCTTC. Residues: CAISEAGTSGSRSYNEQFF.

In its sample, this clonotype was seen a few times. DNA of the CDR3: TGTGCCAGCAGTAAGGATAGCGGGGCCTACGAGCAGTACTTC. Its protein product is CASSKDSGAYEQYF. The V and J genes are TRBV25-1 and TRBJ2-7, with TRBD2 matching over 8 bases. With 5 bases clipped from V and 2 bases from J, the junction kept 5 bases outside the gene matches. CDR3 length: 14 residues. Looked up from germline, CDR1 is MGHDK and CDR2 is SYGVNS.

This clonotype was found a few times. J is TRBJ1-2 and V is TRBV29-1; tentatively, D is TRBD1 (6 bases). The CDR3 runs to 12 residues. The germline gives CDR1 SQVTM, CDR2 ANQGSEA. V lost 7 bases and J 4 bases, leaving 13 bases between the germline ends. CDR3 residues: CSAGQFSYGYTF. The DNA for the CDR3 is TGCAGCGCTGGACAGTTCTCCTATGGCTACACCTTC.

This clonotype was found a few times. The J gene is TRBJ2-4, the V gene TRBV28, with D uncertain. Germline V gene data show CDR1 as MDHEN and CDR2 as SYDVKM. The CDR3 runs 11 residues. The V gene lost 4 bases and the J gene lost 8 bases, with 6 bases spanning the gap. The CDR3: CASSSPDIQYF. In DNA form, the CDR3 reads TGTGCCAGCAGTTCCCCGGACATTCAGTACTTC.

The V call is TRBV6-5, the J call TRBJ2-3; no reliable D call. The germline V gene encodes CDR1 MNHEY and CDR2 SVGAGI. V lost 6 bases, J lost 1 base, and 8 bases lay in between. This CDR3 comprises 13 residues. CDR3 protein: CASSHQRTDTQYF. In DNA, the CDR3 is TGTGCCAGCAGCCATCAGCGCACAGATACGCAGTATTTT.

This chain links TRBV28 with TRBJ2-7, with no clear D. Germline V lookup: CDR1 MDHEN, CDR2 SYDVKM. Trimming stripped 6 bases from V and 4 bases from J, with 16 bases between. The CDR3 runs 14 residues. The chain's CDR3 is CASRTSPVGYEQYF. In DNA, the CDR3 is TGTGCCAGCAGAACTTCCCCGGTCGGGTACGAGCAGTACTTC.

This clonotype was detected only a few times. CDR3 loop: CASREWTSGMLGETQYF. CDR3 in DNA: TGTGCCAGCAGGGAGTGGACTAGCGGGATGCTCGGCGAGACCCAGTACTTC. This chain links TRBV28 with TRBJ2-5; 12 bases match TRBD2. The CDR3 covers 17 residues. Trimming removed 6 bases from V and 5 bases from J; junction bases left unmatched: 13. Germline values: CDR1 MDHEN, CDR2 SYDVKM.

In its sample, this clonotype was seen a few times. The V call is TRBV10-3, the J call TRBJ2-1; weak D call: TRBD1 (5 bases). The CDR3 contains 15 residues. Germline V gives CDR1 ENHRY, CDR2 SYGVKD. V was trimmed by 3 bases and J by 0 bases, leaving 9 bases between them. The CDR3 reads CAISEGQSSYNEQFF. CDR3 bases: TGTGCCATCAGTGAAGGACAAAGCTCCTACAATGAGCAGTTCTTC.

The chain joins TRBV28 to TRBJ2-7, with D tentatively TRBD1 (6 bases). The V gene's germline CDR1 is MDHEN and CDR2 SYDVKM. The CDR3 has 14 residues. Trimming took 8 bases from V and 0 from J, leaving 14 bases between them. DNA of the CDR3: TGTGCCAGCGCTGCCGGGACACACTCCTACGAGCAGTACTTC. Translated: CASAAGTHSYEQYF.

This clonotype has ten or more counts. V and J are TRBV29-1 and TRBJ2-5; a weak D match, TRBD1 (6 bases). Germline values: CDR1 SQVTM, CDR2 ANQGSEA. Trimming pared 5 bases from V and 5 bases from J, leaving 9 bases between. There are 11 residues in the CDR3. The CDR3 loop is CSVIRGETQYF. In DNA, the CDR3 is TGCAGCGTTATCAGGGGTGAGACCCAGTACTTC.

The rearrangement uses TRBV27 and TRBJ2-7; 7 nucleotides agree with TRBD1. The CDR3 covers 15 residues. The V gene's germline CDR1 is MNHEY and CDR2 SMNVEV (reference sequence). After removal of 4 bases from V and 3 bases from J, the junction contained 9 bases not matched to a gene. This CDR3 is CASSSQGRFHYEQYF. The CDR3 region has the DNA TGTGCCAGCAGTTCACAGGGGCGGTTCCACTACGAGCAGTACTTC.

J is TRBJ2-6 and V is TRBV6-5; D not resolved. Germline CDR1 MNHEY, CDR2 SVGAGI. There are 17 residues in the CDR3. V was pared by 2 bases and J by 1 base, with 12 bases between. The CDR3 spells CASSYGKTVSGANVLTF. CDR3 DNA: TGTGCCAGCAGTTACGGGAAGACCGTGTCTGGGGCCAACGTCCTGACTTTC.

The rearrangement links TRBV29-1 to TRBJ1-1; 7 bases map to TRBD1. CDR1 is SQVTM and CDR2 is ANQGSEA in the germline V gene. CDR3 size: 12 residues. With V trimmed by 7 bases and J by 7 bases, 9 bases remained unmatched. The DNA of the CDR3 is TGCAGCGCAACGGTACAGGGGTATGAAGCTTTCTTT. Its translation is CSATVQGYEAFF.

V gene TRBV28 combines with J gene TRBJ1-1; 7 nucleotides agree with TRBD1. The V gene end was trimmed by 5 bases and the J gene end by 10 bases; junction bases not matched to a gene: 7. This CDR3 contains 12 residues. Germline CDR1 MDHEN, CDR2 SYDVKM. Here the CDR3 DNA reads TGTGCCAGCAGTGCGGTCCGACAGGGAGCTTTCTTT. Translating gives CASSAVRQGAFF.

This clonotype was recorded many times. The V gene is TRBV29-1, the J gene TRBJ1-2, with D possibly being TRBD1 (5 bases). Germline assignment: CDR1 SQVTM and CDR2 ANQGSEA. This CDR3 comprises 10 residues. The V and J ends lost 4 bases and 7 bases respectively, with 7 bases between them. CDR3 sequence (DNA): TGCAGCGTTGGAGACAGTGGCTACACCTTC. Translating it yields CSVGDSGYTF.